The TCR beta chain described here comes from a study of response to subunit inactivated influenza vaccine. Findings and limits, study-wide: Authors suggested few new T cells are recruited by each seasonal influenza vaccination.

This clonotype has more than one count but fewer than ten. What it recognizes is unknown. TCRdb processed the RT-PCR reads anew with MiXCR; each CDR3 protein has one entry. The sample has about 650,000 distinct CDR3 sequences, approximately 15% seen once. CDR1 and CDR2 from the germline V gene are MNHNS and SASEGT. CDR3 length equals 15 residues. Unmatched junction bases numbered 6, after V lost 5 bases and J lost 4 bases. The V gene is TRBV6-1, the J gene TRBJ2-7; 12 bases agree with TRBD2. This receptor was obtained from a man aged 50-60 years who received an inactivated influenza vaccine. Material: PBMCs from blood, obtained roughly 12 days after vaccination. The CDR3 sequence: CASSPSGRALYEQYF. CDR3 sequence (DNA): TGTGCCAGCAGTCCTAGCGGGAGGGCCTTGTACGAGCAGTACTTC.